Described below is a single T cell receptor beta chain sequence and its context. Its antigen is not known. This sample was included in a study of T cell responses to AZD1222 COVID-19 vaccine. The overall study: Second doses were pooled across both intervals (about 4 or about 12 weeks). Study-level points and caveats: A reported finding is that nearly half of spike-specific TCRs target unmutated variant regions. Regions 160-218 and 743-854 held dominance among vaccine-associated CD4 TCRs, which spanned spike. Among the donors, most were white British and more were female, and clonal diversity was possibly underestimated.

Generated by immunoSEQ multiplex PCR, the TCRdb table keeps only in-frame clones and is missing some. The profile shows over 90,000 clones, around nine tenths of them singletons. The ends lost 7 bases at V and 8 bases at J; junction bases unmatched: 6. Germline CDR1 and CDR2: WSHSY and SAAADI. CDR3 length: 13 residues. Sequences were derived from peripheral blood, sampled on day 0 of AZD1222 vaccination. The TCR sequence derives from an adult in good health. The chain carries TRBV10-2 and TRBJ2-1; 9 bases match TRBD2. The DNA of the CDR3 is TGCGCCAGCAAACTAGCGGGTGTCGATGAGCAGTTCTTC. Amino acids: CASKLAGVDEQFF.